Following are 15 T cell receptor beta chains from one sample sequenced in a study of blood T cell repertoires in COVID-19. Sequencing was performed with immunoSEQ multiplex PCR; in TCRdb, only in-frame clones are kept and a portion is missing. There are about 220,000 clones in the sample; 80% occur only once, and 4% to 5.5% lies in the top ten. The sample was peripheral blood. The receptor set was obtained from a human donor in a cohort sampled during active COVID-19.

The CDR3 DNA is TGTGCCACCAGCAGAGTTAAGACTAGCTCCTACAATGAGCAGTTCTTC. Translated: CATSRVKTSSYNEQFF. The chain joins TRBV15 to TRBJ2-1; D might be TRBD2 (6 bases). The CDR3 consists of 16 residues. CDR1 is LNHNV, CDR2 YYDKDF, per germline (reference sequence). Trimming stripped 1 base from V and 0 bases from J, with 10 bases between.

The rearrangement uses TRBV19 and TRBJ2-1; 10 nucleotides align to TRBD1. Germline V CDR1 and CDR2: LNHDA, SQIVND (reference sequence). The J segment lost 7 bases and the V segment lost 1 base, leaving 7 bases of the junction unmatched. There are 16 residues in the CDR3. This chain's CDR3 is CASSIARTGGQNEQFF. The CDR3 DNA sequence: TGTGCCAGTAGTATAGCCCGGACAGGGGGTCAAAATGAGCAGTTCTTC. Full variable domain (rest looked up from reference TRBV19 and TRBJ2-1): DGGITQSPKYLFRKEGQNVTLSCEQNLNHDAMYWYRQDPGQGLRLIYYSQIVNDFQKGDIAEGYSVSREKKESFPLTVTSAQKNPTAFYLCASSIARTGGQNEQFFGPGTRLTVL.

This chain uses TRBV12-3 or TRBV12-4 with TRBJ2-7; D gene uncertain. This CDR3 contains 13 residues. V was cut by 6 bases and J by 2 bases, with 11 bases left in between. CDR3 coding DNA: TGTGCCAGCAGGCCTACTGGTGCCTACGAGCAGTACTTC. Residues: CASRPTGAYEQYF.

The genes are TRBV16 and TRBJ2-2; weak D call: TRBD1 (5 bases). The CDR3 extends over 14 amino acids. Germline lookup yields CDR1 KGHSY and CDR2 FQNENV. The V gene lost 1 base and the J gene lost 5 bases, with 8 bases spanning the gap. The CDR3: CASSQLPGTGELFF. The CDR3 DNA sequence: TGTGCCAGCAGCCAATTACCAGGGACCGGGGAGCTGTTTTTT.

The chain joins TRBV5-4 to TRBJ2-6, with D possibly being TRBD2 (6 bases). From germline, CDR1 is SGHNT and CDR2 YYREEE (reference sequence). The CDR3 totals 15 residues. Trimming removed 9 bases at V and 0 bases at J, with 13 bases between. The CDR3 bases are TGTGCCACCGGGACTCCCAGCTCTGGGGCCAACGTCCTGACTTTC. Protein sequence: CATGTPSSGANVLTF.

The CDR3 here is CASSSSSGRAVEQYF. The CDR3 coding sequence is TGTGCCAGCAGTTCATCTAGCGGGAGGGCCGTCGAGCAGTACTTC. The chain carries TRBV27 and TRBJ2-7; 12 bases match TRBD2. CDR3 size: 15 residues. Germline values: CDR1 MNHEY, CDR2 SMNVEV (reference sequence). V lost 4 bases, J lost 6 bases, and 7 bases stayed unmatched.

The chain couples TRBV5-1 to TRBJ1-5, with no clear D. Germline V gene lookup returns CDR1 SGHRS and CDR2 YFSETQ. V was shortened by 2 bases and J by 0 bases, with 9 bases between the two germline ends. The CDR3 is 15 residues long. This chain's CDR3 is CASSLEGYSNQPQHF. The CDR3 nucleotides read TGCGCCAGCAGCTTAGAGGGATATAGCAATCAGCCCCAGCATTTT.

This clone was recorded a few times. The chain has TRBV28 and TRBJ2-2; 9 nucleotides line up with TRBD1. Trimming removed 3 bases from V and 7 bases from J; junction bases left unmatched: 9. CDR3 length: 16 residues. Germline CDR1 is MDHEN and CDR2 is SYDVKM. In DNA form, the CDR3 reads TGTGCCAGCAGTTTGTGGGACAGGGCTGTTATCGGGGAGCTGTTTTTT. It yields the protein CASSLWDRAVIGELFF.

The rearrangement joins TRBV30 to TRBJ1-2; D is ambiguous. V lost 3 bases and J lost 8, with 13 bases in between. There are 12 residues in the CDR3. Germline V gives CDR1 GTSNPN, CDR2 SVGIG (reference sequence). CDR3 in DNA: TGTGCCTGGAGGATCCTTCCAGGAGGCTACACCTTC. It encodes CAWRILPGGYTF.

The chain uses TRBV13 and TRBJ2-7; 8 bases align to TRBD2. V lost 0 bases, J lost 1 base, and 2 bases stayed unmatched. The CDR3 contains 15 residues. Looked up from germline, CDR1 is PRHDT and CDR2 is FYEKMQ (reference sequence). CDR3 DNA sequence: TGTGCCAGCAGCTTAGGGGGGACTAGGTCCTACGAGCAGTACTTC. Amino acids: CASSLGGTRSYEQYF.

This clone was observed once. The gene calls are TRBV28 and TRBJ2-1; D ambiguous. Germline CDR1 is MDHEN and CDR2 is SYDVKM. The CDR3 extends over 14 amino acids. V lost 4 bases and J 3 bases, leaving 10 bases between the germline ends. The CDR3 sequence: CASSSNRHYNEQFF. The CDR3 region has the DNA TGTGCCAGCAGTTCCAACCGACACTACAATGAGCAGTTCTTC. The full variable domain, in which reference TRBV28 and TRBJ2-1 provide the parts outside the CDR3, is DVKVTQSSRYLVKRTGEKVFLECVQDMDHENMFWYRQDPGLGLRLIYFSYDVKMKEKGDIPEGYSVSREKKERFSLILESASTNQTSMYLCASSSNRHYNEQFFGPGTRLTVL.

The chain carries TRBV6-4 and TRBJ2-6, with D tentatively TRBD1 (5 bases). V gave up 2 bases and J gave up 0 bases, with 8 bases separating them. The CDR3 is 16 residues long. Germline V gives CDR1 MRHNA, CDR2 SNTAGT. CDR3 in DNA: TGTGCCAGCAGTGACGGACACCACTCTGGGGCCAACGTCCTGACTTTC. This sequence encodes CASSDGHHSGANVLTF.

The V gene is TRBV9, the J gene TRBJ2-7; TRBD2 agrees at 10 bases. The germline V gene has CDR1 SGDLS and CDR2 YYNGEE. There are 17 residues in the CDR3. Unmatched junction bases numbered 9, after V lost 3 bases and J lost 0 bases. The CDR3 protein is CASSERPGLASSYEQYF. In nucleotides, the CDR3 is TGTGCCAGCAGCGAACGACCGGGACTAGCGAGCTCCTACGAGCAGTACTTC.

This chain links TRBV28 with TRBJ2-2; 9 positions agree with TRBD1. V was clipped by 6 bases and J by 7 bases; unmatched bases: 3. The germline V gene has CDR1 MDHEN and CDR2 SYDVKM. This CDR3 is 13 amino acids long. CDR3 DNA: TGTGCCAGCAGGGGACAGGGCGGCGGGGAGCTGTTTTTT. It specifies CASRGQGGGELFF.

The CDR3 spells CASSILGRTQYF. As DNA, the CDR3 is TGTGCCAGCAGCATCCTAGGTAGGACGCAGTATTTT. V is TRBV6-2 or TRBV6-3 and J is TRBJ2-3; D remains ambiguous. The CDR3 has 12 amino acids. Trimming took 6 bases from V and 9 from J, leaving 13 bases between them. Germline V lookup: CDR1 MNHEY, CDR2 SVGEGT.